The 27 T cell receptor beta chains in this list originate from one sample, sequenced in a study of cytomegalovirus exposure and HLA in healthy donors (dated by TCRdb to about 2017). Library preparation employed the immunoSEQ multiplex PCR assay. For the multiplex PCR, a mixture combining 60 forward primers for TCR Vbeta segments and 13 reverse primers for TCR Jbeta segments was used. TCRdb provides this immuneACCESS table in a form limited to in-frame rearrangements. Some clones are lacking; in checked studies, under half of them reflect an unresolved V gene, and why the rest are absent is not known. The sample table contains roughly 150,000 clones; only one count was recorded for 82% of them. Less than 1.6% of the sample comes from the top ten. Material for sequencing was PBMCs. Receptors were obtained from a girl under 18 in good health and CMV-seropositive.

The rearrangement joins TRBV2 to TRBJ2-2; 8 nucleotides match TRBD2. V lost 1 base and J lost 0; bases outside the gene matches: 4. Germline V CDR1 and CDR2: SNHLY, FYNNEI. The CDR3 is 17 residues long. CDR3 in DNA: TGTGCCAGCAGTGAAGTCATCGGGGGGGCGAACACCGGGGAGCTGTTTTTT. This sequence encodes CASSEVIGGANTGELFF.

V and J are TRBV19 and TRBJ2-3; 10 nucleotides agree with TRBD1. The CDR3 is made up of 17 amino acids. V dropped 3 bases and J dropped 5; count of bases not matched to a gene: 11. Germline CDR1 is LNHDA and CDR2 is SQIVND (reference sequence). DNA of the CDR3: TGTGCCAGTAGTATTCAATTCGGGACAGGGGTCGGAGATACGCAGTATTTT. Protein: CASSIQFGTGVGDTQYF.

This clone showed up just once. The V call is TRBV27, the J call TRBJ2-1; no clear D. The CDR3 totals 13 residues. CDR1 and CDR2 (germline): MNHEY, SMNVEV (reference sequence). V shed 3 bases and J shed 8 bases, with 11 bases lying between them. DNA of the CDR3: TGTGCCAGCAGTTTCACGACTGCCCATGAGCAGTTCTTC. Its translation is CASSFTTAHEQFF.

The chain links TRBV5-4 to TRBJ2-6; 8 bases map to TRBD2. The CDR3 consists of 15 residues. Germline CDR1 is SGHNT and CDR2 is YYREEE (reference sequence). The V segment lost 4 bases and the J segment 12 bases; nucleotides outside the gene matches: 12. The chain's CDR3 is CASSNAWTGGRVLTF. The CDR3 bases are TGTGCCAGCAGCAACGCTTGGACGGGGGGGCGCGTCCTGACTTTC.

V is TRBV9 and J is TRBJ2-6; no definite D call. Germline CDR1 SGDLS, CDR2 YYNGEE. Trimming removed 0 bases from V and 4 bases from J, with 11 bases in between. The CDR3 spans 16 residues. The CDR3 spells CASSVGSGPGANVLTF. CDR3 in DNA: TGTGCCAGCAGCGTAGGGTCAGGTCCAGGGGCCAACGTCCTGACTTTC.

This rearrangement joins TRBV5-3 to TRBJ1-5; 9 nucleotides line up with TRBD1. TRBV5-3 is an ORF; its function is uncertain. The CDR3 length is 16 residues. With V trimmed by 6 bases and J by 7 bases, 14 bases remained unmatched. The CDR3 sequence: CARKHRDREGRQPQHF. CDR3 DNA: TGTGCCAGAAAGCACCGGGACAGGGAAGGGCGGCAGCCCCAGCATTTT.

The chain employs TRBV5-6 and TRBJ2-3; 8 bases map to TRBD1. There are 15 residues in the CDR3. V lost 2 bases, J lost 5 bases, and 7 bases stayed unmatched. CDR1 and CDR2 (germline): SGHDT, YYEEEE. The CDR3 is CASSFGQGAGDTQYF. CDR3 DNA: TGTGCCAGCAGCTTTGGTCAGGGGGCTGGAGATACGCAGTATTTT.

This chain links TRBV7-2 with TRBJ2-7; tentatively, D is TRBD2 (5 bases). This CDR3 is built from 16 residues. The germline CDR1 and CDR2 sequences are SGHTA and FQGNSA. V was trimmed by 5 bases and J by 3 bases, leaving 20 bases between them. The CDR3 reads CASSPGRAANLYEQYF. CDR3 nucleotides: TGTGCCAGCAGCCCGGGGAGAGCAGCTAACCTCTACGAGCAGTACTTC.

V is TRBV6-5 and J is TRBJ2-5; 8 nucleotides align to TRBD1. The CDR3 runs to 14 residues. CDR1 is MNHEY and CDR2 is SVGAGI in the germline V gene. The V gene end was trimmed by 2 bases and the J gene end by 3 bases; junction bases not matched to a gene: 2. For the CDR3, the DNA is TGTGCCAGCAGTTACCACAGGGGGAAAGAGACCCAGTACTTC. Residues: CASSYHRGKETQYF.

This clone has only a few counts. J is TRBJ1-1 and V is TRBV18; tentative D call: TRBD1 (5 bases). The V gene's germline CDR1 is KGHSH and CDR2 LQKENI. Trimming removed 5 bases from V and 1 base from J, with 11 bases in between. This CDR3 region has 14 residues. CDR3 coding DNA: TGTGCCAGCTCATCTACTACAGGGAACACTGAAGCTTTCTTT. It encodes CASSSTTGNTEAFF.

The chain joins TRBV30 to TRBJ1-3, with TRBD1 as a possible D gene (6 bases). CDR1 GTSNPN and CDR2 SVGIG come from the germline V gene (reference sequence). Trimming removed 5 bases from V and 4 bases from J, with 6 bases in between. The CDR3 has 11 residues. The CDR3 coding sequence is TGTGCCTGGGACAGGGGAAACACCATATATTTT. Encoded protein: CAWDRGNTIYF.

V usage is TRBV5-1 and J usage is TRBJ2-1, with 15 bases fitting TRBD2. The CDR3 has 21 amino acids. Germline V lookup: CDR1 SGHRS, CDR2 YFSETQ. The trim removed 4 bases at V and 0 bases at J, leaving 14 bases unmatched. In DNA form, the CDR3 reads TGCGCCAGCAGCGACCCCCGCCGGACTAGCGGGGGGGTTAGCTCCTACAATGAGCAGTTCTTC. Encoded protein: CASSDPRRTSGGVSSYNEQFF.

This clone was found a few times. The CDR3 here is CASSWALADNEQFF. CDR3 nucleotides: TGCGCCAGCAGCTGGGCACTAGCGGACAATGAGCAGTTCTTC. The chain employs TRBV5-1 and TRBJ2-1, with TRBD2 matching over 8 bases. Germline V gene lookup returns CDR1 SGHRS and CDR2 YFSETQ. CDR3 length: 14 amino acids. V was pared by 3 bases and J by 5 bases, with 4 bases of the junction left unmatched.

The DNA of the CDR3 is TGTGCCAGCAGCTTAAGCGGGAGGCGCCTCGCAAGGAATGAGCAGTTCTTC. It is translated as CASSLSGRRLARNEQFF. The chain employs TRBV7-3 and TRBJ2-1; 8 bases align to TRBD2. The CDR3 extends over 17 amino acids. With 1 base clipped from V and 7 bases from J, the junction kept 12 bases outside the gene matches. Germline assignment: CDR1 SGHTA and CDR2 FQGTGA.

The V gene is TRBV6-5, the J gene TRBJ2-3, with D maybe TRBD2 (6 bases). The V end lost 5 bases, the J end lost 1 base, and 10 bases lay between the germline ends. The CDR3 consists of 14 residues. Looked up from germline, CDR1 is MNHEY and CDR2 is SVGAGI. CDR3 in amino acids: CASSRASGTDTQYF. The CDR3, as DNA: TGTGCCAGCAGTCGAGCTAGCGGCACAGATACGCAGTATTTT.

The J gene is TRBJ1-1, the V gene TRBV19, with a tentative D call TRBD1 (5 bases). Germline CDR1 and CDR2: LNHDA and SQIVND (reference sequence). Trimming cost V 5 bases and J 8 bases, with 9 bases left between them. The CDR3 length is 11 residues. CDR3 region: CASSGTVEAFF. The CDR3 DNA is TGTGCCAGTAGTGGGACTGTGGAAGCTTTCTTT.

The chain uses TRBV9 and TRBJ2-3; 9 nucleotides align to TRBD2. The CDR3 runs 14 residues. Per germline, CDR1 SGDLS and CDR2 YYNGEE. Trimming took 6 bases from V and 1 from J; bases not matched to a gene: 3. CDR3 nucleotide sequence: TGTGCCAGCAACCAGCGGGAGGGCACAGATACGCAGTATTTT. Protein product: CASNQREGTDTQYF. Using reference TRBV9 and TRBJ2-3 for the parts outside the CDR3, the full variable domain is DSGVTQTPKHLITATGQRVTLRCSPRSGDLSVYWYQQSLDQGLQFLIQYYNGEERAKGNILERFSAQQFPDLHSELNLSSLELGDSALYFCASNQREGTDTQYFGPGTRLTVL.

This clone appeared a few times. The rearrangement joins TRBV13 to TRBJ2-2; no definite D call. CDR3 length: 13 amino acids. The germline V gene has CDR1 PRHDT and CDR2 FYEKMQ (reference sequence). With 2 bases removed from V and 3 bases from J, the gap between germline ends came to 4 bases. The CDR3 reads CASSLLYTGELFF. CDR3 DNA sequence: TGTGCCAGCAGCTTACTGTACACCGGGGAGCTGTTTTTT. Filled out from reference TRBV13 and TRBJ2-2, the complete variable domain reads AAGVIQSPRHLIKEKRETATLKCYPIPRHDTVYWYQQGPGQDPQFLISFYEKMQSDKGSIPDRFSAQQFSDYHSELNMSSLELGDSALYFCASSLLYTGELFFGEGSRLTVL.

The CDR3 here is CASRGDSLNEKLFF. The CDR3 nucleotides are TGTGCCAGCAGGGGGGACAGCCTTAATGAAAAACTGTTTTTT. This sequence joins TRBV28 and TRBJ1-4; TRBD1 matches at 7 bases. The J segment lost 4 bases and the V segment lost 6 bases, leaving 5 bases of the junction unmatched. The CDR3 covers 14 residues. Germline CDR1 and CDR2: MDHEN and SYDVKM.

The CDR3, as DNA: TGTGCCAGCAGCCTCACGACCCGGGCAGGGGCTAACTATGGCTACACCTTC. This translates into CASSLTTRAGANYGYTF. This sequence joins TRBV14 and TRBJ1-2; D possibly corresponds to TRBD1 (6 bases). V lost 4 bases, J lost 0 bases, and 18 bases lay in between. The CDR3 loop spans 17 amino acids. Germline CDR1 SGHDN, CDR2 FVKESK. Looking up the rest from reference TRBV14 and TRBJ1-2 gives the full variable domain: EAGVTQFPSHSVIEKGQTVTLRCDPISGHDNLYWYRRVMGKEIKFLLHFVKESKQDESGMPNNRFLAERTGGTYSTLKVQPAELEDSGVYFCASSLTTRAGANYGYTFGSGTRLTVV.

The chain combines TRBV28 with TRBJ2-2; 10 bases fit TRBD1. Germline loops: CDR1 MDHEN, CDR2 SYDVKM. CDR3 length equals 17 residues. Trimming took 4 bases from V and 5 from J; bases not matched to a gene: 10. CDR3 region: CASSSLRDRGMTGELFF. The CDR3 DNA is TGTGCCAGCAGTTCCCTCCGGGACAGGGGTATGACCGGGGAGCTGTTTTTT.

This CDR3 is CASSPRKRTGGAEAFF. CDR3 sequence (DNA): TGTGCCAGCAGCCCACGGAAGCGGACAGGGGGGGCTGAAGCTTTCTTT. The chain recombines TRBV6-6 with TRBJ1-1; 10 nucleotides align to TRBD1. V dropped 6 bases and J dropped 6; count of bases not matched to a gene: 13. Germline CDR1 reads MNHNY; CDR2 reads SVGAGI (reference sequence). This CDR3 has 16 residues.

The rearrangement uses TRBV5-1 and TRBJ2-1; possible D gene TRBD2, 6 bases. Germline-derived CDR1 and CDR2 are SGHRS and YFSETQ. Trimming removed 0 bases from V and 2 bases from J, with 12 bases in between. The CDR3 totals 16 residues. CDR3: CASSLGLGPPYNEQFF. The CDR3 DNA reads TGCGCCAGCAGCTTGGGACTAGGACCCCCCTACAATGAGCAGTTCTTC.

V gene TRBV10-2 combines with J gene TRBJ1-5; possible D gene TRBD1, 6 bases. Trimming took off 3 bases at V and 3 bases at J, with 21 bases between the two ends. The germline V gene encodes CDR1 WSHSY and CDR2 SAAADI. This CDR3 is built from 18 residues. CDR3 protein: CASSDPADPTGNNQPQHF. In DNA form, the CDR3 reads TGCGCCAGCAGTGATCCCGCGGACCCAACAGGGAACAATCAGCCCCAGCATTTT.

The chain uses TRBV6-1 and TRBJ2-2; tentatively, D is TRBD1 (6 bases). CDR1 is MNHNS, CDR2 SASEGT, per germline. V dropped 8 bases and J dropped 3 bases, with 13 bases sitting between them. The CDR3 extends over 14 amino acids. The CDR3 reads CASQRGSYTGELFF. The CDR3 DNA follows: TGTGCCAGCCAGAGGGGGTCTTACACCGGGGAGCTGTTTTTT.

The chain is built from TRBV10-3 and TRBJ1-1; D is perhaps TRBD1 (6 bases). V lost 3 bases and J lost 5, with 13 bases in between. The CDR3 covers 14 residues. Germline CDR1 ENHRY, CDR2 SYGVKD. CDR3 residues: CAISEQGRGTEAFF. The CDR3 region has the DNA TGTGCCATCAGTGAACAGGGAAGAGGGACTGAAGCTTTCTTT.

V usage is TRBV6-5 and J usage is TRBJ1-5, with 8 bases matching TRBD1. Germline V lookup: CDR1 MNHEY, CDR2 SVGAGI. Germline trimming cut 8 bases from V and 3 bases from J; bases unmatched to any gene: 9. The CDR3 is 15 residues long. Written as DNA, the CDR3 is TGTGCCAGCCAGGGAGCGGACAGGGTCAATCAGCCCCAGCATTTT. Protein sequence: CASQGADRVNQPQHF.